This T cell receptor (beta chain) stems from a study of cytomegalovirus exposure and HLA in healthy donors. Study results and caveats: The study recorded 160 or so TCR beta chains that were cytomegalovirus-associated.

Profiled with immunoSEQ multiplex PCR; TCRdb holds only in-frame clones, not every one. The sample has about 130,000 clones, about 88% seen once; the top ten hold more than 1%. V was pared by 6 bases and J by 0 bases, with 8 bases between. Per germline, CDR1 SNHLY and CDR2 FYNNEI. The CDR3 spans 14 residues. A word on this clone: The antigen is undetermined.

This TCR derives from a woman between 18 and 29 years old in good health and CMV-seronegative. The chain is built from TRBV2 and TRBJ1-4; possibly TRBD1 for D (6 bases). Sequenced: PBMCs. CDR3 coding DNA: TGTGCCAGCAGCTGGACAGCAACTAATGAAAAACTGTTTTTT. It specifies CASSWTATNEKLFF.